This T cell receptor (beta chain) was sequenced during a study of T cell changes during pregnancy in multiple sclerosis. TCRdb's copy holds only in-frame clones and misses some; the assay was immunoSEQ multiplex PCR. The sample lists about 73,000 clones; approximately 92% were seen once. Germline V gene lookup returns CDR1 LNHDA and CDR2 SQIVND (reference sequence). CDR3 length: 16 residues. V shed 3 bases, J shed 1 base, and the junction held 7 bases outside the gene matches. Source: peripheral blood, taken in the third trimester of pregnancy. The chain joins TRBV19 to TRBJ1-1; TRBD1 aligns across 8 bases. This receptor was obtained from a female donor in good health, enrolled as a control in a pregnancy study. This CDR3 reads CASSITGGRQNTEAFF. The CDR3, as DNA: TGTGCCAGTAGTATCACAGGGGGTCGCCAGAACACTGAAGCTTTCTTT. Supplemented by reference TRBV19 and TRBJ1-1, the full variable domain reads DGGITQSPKYLFRKEGQNVTLSCEQNLNHDAMYWYRQDPGQGLRLIYYSQIVNDFQKGDIAEGYSVSREKKESFPLTVTSAQKNPTAFYLCASSITGGRQNTEAFFGQGTRLTVV.